This T cell receptor (beta chain) was recorded in a study of blood T cell repertoires in COVID-19. Measured with immunoSEQ multiplex PCR; TCRdb has only the in-frame clones, and not every one. The table records about 270,000 clones, around four fifths of them present only once. Trimming removed 1 base at V and 4 bases at J, with 16 bases between. This CDR3 contains 16 residues. Germline CDR1 is SEHNR and CDR2 is FQNEAQ (reference sequence). This rearrangement joins TRBV7-9 to TRBJ1-1; D is undetermined. This clonotype was obtained from a man at least 80 years old with acute or convalescent COVID-19. The sample taken for sequencing was peripheral blood. CDR3 loop: CASSLGFAGGSTEAFF. The CDR3 DNA reads TGTGCCAGCAGCTTAGGCTTTGCGGGTGGGAGCACTGAAGCTTTCTTT.